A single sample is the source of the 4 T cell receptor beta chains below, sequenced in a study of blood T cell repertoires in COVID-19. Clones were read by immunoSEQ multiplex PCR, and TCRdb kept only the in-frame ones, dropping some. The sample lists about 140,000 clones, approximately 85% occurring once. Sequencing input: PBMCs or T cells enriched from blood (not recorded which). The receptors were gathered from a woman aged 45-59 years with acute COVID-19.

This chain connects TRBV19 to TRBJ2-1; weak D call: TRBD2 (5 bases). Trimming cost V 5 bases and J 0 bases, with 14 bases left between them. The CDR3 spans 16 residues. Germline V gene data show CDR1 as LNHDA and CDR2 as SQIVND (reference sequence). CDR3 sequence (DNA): TGTGCCAGTAGTTATCTCCGGGGAAGCTCCTACAATGAGCAGTTCTTC. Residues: CASSYLRGSSYNEQFF.

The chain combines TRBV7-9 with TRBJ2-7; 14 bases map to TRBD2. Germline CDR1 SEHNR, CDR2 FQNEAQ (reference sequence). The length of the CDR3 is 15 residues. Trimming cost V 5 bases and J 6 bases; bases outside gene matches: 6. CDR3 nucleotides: TGTGCCAGCAGCCCAGGGACTAGCGGGAGTTCCGAGCAGTACTTC. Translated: CASSPGTSGSSEQYF.

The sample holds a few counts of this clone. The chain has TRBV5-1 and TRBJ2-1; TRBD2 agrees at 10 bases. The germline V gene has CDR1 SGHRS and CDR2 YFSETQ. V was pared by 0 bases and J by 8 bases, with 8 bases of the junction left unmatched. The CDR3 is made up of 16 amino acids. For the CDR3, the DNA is TGCGCCAGCAGCTTGGAGGCTAGCGGGAGAGGCGATGAGCAGTTCTTC. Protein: CASSLEASGRGDEQFF. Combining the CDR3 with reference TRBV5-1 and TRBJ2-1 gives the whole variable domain KAGVTQTPRYLIKTRGQQVTLSCSPISGHRSVSWYQQTPGQGLQFLFEYFSETQRNKGNFPGRFSGRQFSNSRSEMNVSTLELGDSALYLCASSLEASGRGDEQFFGPGTRLTVL.

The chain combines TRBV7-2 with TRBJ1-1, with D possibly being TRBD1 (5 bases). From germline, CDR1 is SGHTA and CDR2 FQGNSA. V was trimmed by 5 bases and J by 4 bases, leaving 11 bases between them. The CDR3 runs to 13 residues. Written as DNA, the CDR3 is TGTGCCAGCAGCCTTACCGGGGGCACTGAAGCTTTCTTT. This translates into CASSLTGGTEAFF. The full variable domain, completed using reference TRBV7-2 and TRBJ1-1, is GAGVSQSPSNKVTEKGKDVELRCDPISGHTALYWYRQSLGQGLEFLIYFQGNSAPDKSGLPSDRFSAERTGGSVSTLTIQRTQQEDSAVYLCASSLTGGTEAFFGQGTRLTVV.